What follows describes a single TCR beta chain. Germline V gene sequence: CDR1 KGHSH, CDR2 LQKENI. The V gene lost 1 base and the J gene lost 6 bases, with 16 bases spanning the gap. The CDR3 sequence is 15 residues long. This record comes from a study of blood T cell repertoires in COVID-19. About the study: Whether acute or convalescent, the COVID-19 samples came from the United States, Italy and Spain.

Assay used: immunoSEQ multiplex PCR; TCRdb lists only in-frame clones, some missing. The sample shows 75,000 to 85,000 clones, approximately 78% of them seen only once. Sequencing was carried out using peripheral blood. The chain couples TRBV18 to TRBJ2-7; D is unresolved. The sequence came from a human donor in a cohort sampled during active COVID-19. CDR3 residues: CASSPRNGDSGEQYF. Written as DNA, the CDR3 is TGTGCCAGCTCACCACGGAACGGTGACTCTGGCGAGCAGTACTTC.